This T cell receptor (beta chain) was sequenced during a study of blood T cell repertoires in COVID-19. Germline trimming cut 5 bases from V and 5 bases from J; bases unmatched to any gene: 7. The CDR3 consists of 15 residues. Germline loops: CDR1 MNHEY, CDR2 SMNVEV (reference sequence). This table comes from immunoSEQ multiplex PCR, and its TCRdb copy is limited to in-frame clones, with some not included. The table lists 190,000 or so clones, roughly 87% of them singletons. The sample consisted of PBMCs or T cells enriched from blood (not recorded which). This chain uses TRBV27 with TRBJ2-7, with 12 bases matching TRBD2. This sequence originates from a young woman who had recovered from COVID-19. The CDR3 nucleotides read TGTGCCAGCAGTGGAGGACTAGCGGGGACCCACGAGCAGTACTTC. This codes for CASSGGLAGTHEQYF.